The source of this TCR beta chain is a study of blood T cell repertoires in COVID-19 (dated by TCRdb to about 2020). About the full investigation: Collaborator samples came from the United States, Italy and Spain and covered acute and convalescent phases of COVID-19. The repertoires were made available in a free public database intended to serve as a resource for research on the immune response to SARS-CoV-2. Subjects who had been exposed to COVID-19, were actively infected with it, or had recovered from it provided the deeply sampled blood TCRbeta repertoires that made up the dataset. The material from the prospective study consisted of cDNA or gDNA derived from T cells, B-cell-depleted T cells, or PBMCs. Nearly every sample came with metadata listing a de-identified subject ID, COVID-19 status, age in years and sex. The samples were drawn from the first 160 participants of the ongoing ImmuneRACE study and from 1,254 subjects provided by 6 global collaborators. Where available, HLA class I and class II types were obtained from metadata supplied by the sample provider rather than from assay-based typing. What the research found in general, with its limitations: The quantity of clinical and demographic metadata differed by source and by participant and was supplied without curation.

The CDR3 sequence holds 15 residues, the cysteine and phenylalanine included. Only the CDR3 DNA stays, 45 bases, in frame from base 1. At the junction V is shortened by 1 base and J by 2 bases, with 9 bases in between. The CDR1 and CDR2 encoded by the germline V gene are SNHLY and FYNNEI. On this clone: Its specific antigen is unknown. Base-call qualities are not available, and no considerably larger clone is one nucleotide away.

Whole blood was collected in K2EDTA tubes by collaborating institutions according to the institutions' own protocols. For TCRbeta analysis, collaborator samples were shipped as frozen whole blood, as isolated PBMCs, or as DNA extracted from either sample type. The immunoSEQ Assay, a bias-controlled multiplex PCR, was used to amplify TCRbeta CDR3 regions from genomic DNA. The paper's processing steps were these. Nucleated cell counts per sample were estimated from amplification of reference gene primers within the assay. To quantify the absolute abundance of each unique TCRbeta CDR3 rearrangement, sequence reads were collapsed and filtered. For each sample, productive Simpson clonality was calculated as the square root of Simpson's diversity index over productive rearrangements. The table comes from immuneACCESS by way of TCRdb, which keeps in-frame sequences with V and J called. Part of the clones is missing from these tables; in studies checked, under half for an unresolved V gene and the rest for unknown reasons. The V and J calls and the clone size are those of that table, but D and trimming were determined from the DNA. The sample contains roughly 200,000 clones, 88% of them found a single time. Around 1.6% of the sample rests with the top ten.

The source of this sequence is a man aged 65-85 years with acute or convalescent COVID-19. Recombination joined TRBV2 with TRBJ1-5, with no D gene named confidently. Sequencing was carried out using peripheral blood. The nucleotide sequence is given as TGTGCCAGCAGTGAAGAAATGGCAGGCAATCAGCCCCAGCATTTT. Its translation is CASSEEMAGNQPQHF.